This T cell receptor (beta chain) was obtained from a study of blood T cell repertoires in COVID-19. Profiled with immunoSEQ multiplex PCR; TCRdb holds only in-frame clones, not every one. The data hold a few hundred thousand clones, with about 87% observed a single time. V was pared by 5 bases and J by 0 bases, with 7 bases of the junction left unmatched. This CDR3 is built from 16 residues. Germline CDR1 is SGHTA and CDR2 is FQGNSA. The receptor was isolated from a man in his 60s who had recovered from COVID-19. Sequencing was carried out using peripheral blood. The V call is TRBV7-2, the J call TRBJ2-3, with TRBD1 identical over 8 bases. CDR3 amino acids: CASSTDRAGSTDTQYF. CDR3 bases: TGTGCCAGCAGCACGGACAGGGCGGGTAGCACAGATACGCAGTATTTT.